This TCR beta chain originates from a study of control samples from healthy donors and cancer patients. The CDR3 totals 15 residues. V lost 4 bases, J lost 1 base, and 10 bases lay in between. CDR1 LNHDA and CDR2 SQIVND come from the germline V gene (reference sequence). Measured with immunoSEQ multiplex PCR; TCRdb has only the in-frame clones, and not every one. The table includes more than 60,000 clones, around nine tenths detected once. The count of this clone is one. The receptor's source is a woman aged 45-60 years with colorectal cancer. Input material: PBMCs. The chain has TRBV19 and TRBJ2-2, with D perhaps TRBD1 or TRBD2 (5 bases each). In DNA, the CDR3 is TGTGCCAGTAGTACGGGGCGGAAGAACACCGGGGAGCTGTTTTTT. It is translated as CASSTGRKNTGELFF.